Sequencing of this T cell receptor (beta chain) was carried out in a study of radiation and T cells in renal cell carcinoma. Study background: Nephrectomy followed 15 Gy stereotactic body radiation by 4 weeks. General study points: Top tumor clonotypes rose in blood 2 weeks post-radiation, then contracted.

CDR3 length: 12 residues. In germline, CDR1 is SGHTA, CDR2 FQGNSA. V shed 2 bases and J shed 8 bases, with 7 bases lying between them. The table came from immunoSEQ multiplex PCR; TCRdb's copy has only in-frame clones and leaves some out. The sample has about 95,000 clones, about 86% seen once. Time point meaning: baseline pretreatment blood. Regarding treatment: 15 Gy SBRT to primary tumor, nephrectomy 4 weeks later. The tumor was a clear cell renal cell carcinoma. As concerns this clone: The antigen remains unidentified.

The sequences come from blood, collected from a patient whose treatment included radiotherapy and nephrectomy. This sequence joins TRBV7-2 and TRBJ2-1; D is unclear. This receptor was obtained from a man aged 45-65 years with renal cell carcinoma. In DNA form, the CDR3 reads TGTGCCAGCAGCTTATACACCTATGAGCAGTTCTTC. As protein: CASSLYTYEQFF.